The T cell receptor (beta chain) under discussion was sequenced for a study of CD8+ T cells in alopecia areata. Study-level points and caveats: It was lesional scalp, especially alopecia totalis/universalis, that showed higher clonality than normal scalp. Within the top 100, expanded CD8+ clones significantly decreased with tofacitinib, as did scalp clonality. Links between baseline CD8+ expansion and response need larger treated cohorts. Sequenced scalp T cells also include alphabeta T cells resident in normal skin.

The count of this clone is one. Its target is unknown. The CDR3 covers 13 residues. V was shortened by 0 bases and J by 1 base, with 6 bases between the two germline ends. CDR1 and CDR2 (germline): GTSNPN, SVGIG (reference sequence). As to treatment: oral pan-JAK inhibitor, 5-10 mg twice daily. Investigators isolated RNA and reverse transcribed it into cDNA to act as the sequencing template. Method: immunoSEQ multiplex PCR; TCRdb's copy keeps in-frame clones and lacks some. The table shows approximately 210,000 clones, with 50% to 75% occurring only once. This sample comprised CD4+ T cells sorted from blood, obtained at week 4, from a patient treated with tofacitinib. V is TRBV30 and J is TRBJ2-5; D call uncertain. The clonotype originates from a human donor with alopecia areata. CDR3 residues: CAWSVASQETQYF. Written as DNA, the CDR3 is TGTGCCTGGAGTGTGGCATCCCAAGAGACCCAGTACTTC.